Included here is one T cell receptor beta chain sequence, with context. The table lists this clonotype with a few counts. It has no known antigen specificity. No per-base quality is available; no much larger clone lies one base away. For CDR1 and CDR2, the germline V gene lists SGHDN and FVKESK. The junction shows trimming of 3 bases on V and 5 bases on J, and the gene matches do not reach 8 bases of it. The CDR3 contains 15 residues, cysteine and phenylalanine counted. The retained sequence is limited to the CDR3, 45 bases, with the frame set at the first base. The time point label, as the study defines it: patch test 2, 6 weeks after DPC sensitization. This sample's treatment or condition label indicates: therapeutic diphenylcyclopropenone sensitization with weekly scalp DPC. Blood at each patch-test visit was drawn before the patch test was applied. Patients were eligible if aged 18 to 70, diagnosed with alopecia and judged suitable for DPC therapy, and pregnant patients were excluded. Total RNA was extracted from unfractionated whole blood that had been collected in Tempus Blood RNA tubes.

The data were taken from a study of human T cells and chemical hapten exposure (dated by TCRdb to 2020 to 2023). With respect to the entire study: For sensitization, 2% DPC in acetone was applied to a roughly 2 cm by roughly 2 cm area of upper inner arm skin. Patients additionally received weekly therapeutic DPC doses to the scalp throughout the roughly 24-week study period. Patch testing was done on the upper back using Finn chambers containing 0.01% DPC, and results were scored after 6 days according to International Contact Dermatitis Research Group standards. The mostly female patient cohort included alopecia areata with under or over 50% scalp involvement, alopecia totalis and alopecia universalis. Libraries were pooled for sequencing, and per-sample TCR yields varied mainly because of small differences in library volumes within the pool. The study tracked peripheral blood TCR repertoire changes in vivo during primary and secondary sensitization to the hapten diphenylcyclopropenone (DPC) in alopecia patients. Blood was sampled from patients pre-sensitization (week 0) and at 2, 6 and about 24 weeks after DPC sensitization. Approximately 30 alopecia patients provided blood for TCR sequencing at one to four time points (pre-sensitization, 2, 6 and 24 weeks). Broader findings and caveats from the paper: The number of TCRs above 1 in 1000 frequency did not change with DPC sensitization; there was no evidence of global repertoire structure alterations. All patients had alopecia, a presumed autoimmune disease, so their immune response might differ from that of healthy individuals. Repeated subsampling changed both the strength of the expansion versus patch-test correlation and the threshold at which the correlation became significant. A positive correlation was found between the number of PT1 expanded TCRs and patch test score, with significance reached at thresholds 8, 16 and 32 but not 4. Significantly more large CDR3 similarity clusters were formed by expanded TCRs than by pre-sensitization or healthy control sets, consistent with antigen-driven responses.

The library relied on RACE. The instrument was a NextSeq 500. Library preparation attached unique molecular identifiers to individual cDNA molecules for quantitative, reproducible TCR counting. From each blood RNA sample, both TCR alpha and TCR beta chains were sequenced. The paper's data handling went like this. A median of approximately 100,000 TCRs per sample was observed, with a range of about 20,000 to 750,000. The Decombinator software suite was used to annotate V, J and CDR3 in the TCR reads. Every sample was subsampled to the same number of TCRs (28,000) for the PS versus PT1 abundance plots. TCRs were defined as expanded if absent before sensitization and observed at least eight times at the 2-week time point. In-frame beta chains were kept once TCRdb had trimmed the public reads at Q25 with fastp and called clones with MiXCR. Entries that share a CDR3 protein sequence are merged under the most common genes and DNA. These V and J calls are TCRdb output, not the study's own analysis. The sample has approximately 84,000 distinct CDR3 sequences on record, 11% of them singletons. In total, the top ten clones hold roughly 1.5% of the sample.

The TCR was taken from a man aged 18 to 35 with alopecia areata. Some clones in this sample may be carry-over from other donors' samples. This specimen was whole blood, taken in connection with sensitization to the hapten diphenylcyclopropenone (DPC). The chain is assembled from TRBV14 and TRBJ2-5; 8 bases in the junction line up with TRBD2. The CDR3 sequence is CASSHRGGRKETQYF. At the DNA level, the sequence is TGTGCCAGCAGCCACCGGGGGGGCCGAAAGGAGACCCAGTACTTC. Reference TRBV14 and TRBJ2-5 genes cover what lies past the CDR3, so the full variable domain is EAGVTQFPSHSVIEKGQTVTLRCDPISGHDNLYWYRRVMGKEIKFLLHFVKESKQDESGMPNNRFLAERTGGTYSTLKVQPAELEDSGVYFCASSHRGGRKETQYFGPGTRLLVL.